The present T cell receptor (beta chain) was sequenced within a study of graft-versus-host responses after intestinal transplantation. Study-wide background: Once they had received anti-thymocyte globulin induction, all recipients took tacrolimus and steroids for three to four years.

On this clone: Its antigen is unidentified.

Study results and limitations: GvH clones detected in recipient marrow included some appearing first in ileum or blood.

Generated by immunoSEQ multiplex PCR, the TCRdb table keeps only in-frame clones and is missing some. The table lists around 96,000 clones, 75% to 95% of them singletons, with 15% to 20% in the top ten. Germline values: CDR1 ENHRY, CDR2 SYGVKD. Trimming shortened V by 8 bases and J by 3 bases, and 10 bases separated the two germline ends. The CDR3 length is 13 residues. The chain has TRBV10-3 and TRBJ1-4; possible D gene TRBD1, 5 bases. Sequenced here: PBMCs, sampled around 450 days after intestinal transplant. The sequence was obtained from a human patient who received an intestinal transplant, so some T cells may come from the graft donor. DNA for the CDR3: TGTGCCATCCGACGGGGGGCTAATGAAAAACTGTTTTTT. Translation: CAIRRGANEKLFF.